This T cell receptor (beta chain) was sequenced during a study of blood T cell repertoires in COVID-19. Study as a whole: Material from acute and convalescent COVID-19 was sourced from the United States, Italy and Spain. PBMCs, B-cell-depleted T cells, or T cells provided the cDNA or gDNA that made up the material.

As handled by the study authors: Using reference gene primer amplification, nucleated cell counts were estimated. Sequencing was performed with immunoSEQ multiplex PCR; in TCRdb, only in-frame clones are kept and a portion is missing. V, J and clone size are taken as reported in that table, and D and trimming were inferred from the DNA itself. The sample has over 600,000 clones, around 90% seen once. The length of the CDR3 is 13 residues. Trimming removed 11 bases from V and 5 bases from J, with 18 bases in between. Germline CDR1 and CDR2: MNHEY and SVGAGI. Material: peripheral blood. This clonotype originated in a woman between 18 and 29 years old with acute or convalescent COVID-19. This rearrangement joins TRBV6-5 to TRBJ1-1, with D unresolved. The CDR3 loop is CASKEGGRTEAFF. CDR3 sequence (DNA): TGTGCCTCCAAGGAGGGAGGGAGGACTGAAGCTTTCTTT.